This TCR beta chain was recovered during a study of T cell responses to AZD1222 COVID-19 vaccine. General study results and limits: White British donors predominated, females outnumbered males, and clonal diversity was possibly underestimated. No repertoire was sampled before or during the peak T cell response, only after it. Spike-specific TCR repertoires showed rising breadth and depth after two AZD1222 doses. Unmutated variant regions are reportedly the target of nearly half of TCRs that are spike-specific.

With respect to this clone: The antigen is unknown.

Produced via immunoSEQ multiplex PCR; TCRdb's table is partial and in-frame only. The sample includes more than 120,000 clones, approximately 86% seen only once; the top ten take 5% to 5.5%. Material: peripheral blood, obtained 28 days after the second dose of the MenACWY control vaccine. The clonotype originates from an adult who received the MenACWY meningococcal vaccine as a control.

The CDR3 bases are TGTGCCAGCAGGCGCACAGGGGGCCGCACTGAAGCTTTCTTT. It yields the protein CASRRTGGRTEAFF. The chain joins TRBV7-2 to TRBJ1-1; the match to TRBD1 covers 9 bases. This CDR3 contains 14 residues. V shed 6 bases, J shed 4 bases, and the junction held 6 bases outside the gene matches. Germline CDR1 and CDR2: SGHTA and FQGNSA. Drawing the rest from reference TRBV7-2 and TRBJ1-1, the complete variable domain is GAGVSQSPSNKVTEKGKDVELRCDPISGHTALYWYRQSLGQGLEFLIYFQGNSAPDKSGLPSDRFSAERTGGSVSTLTIQRTQQEDSAVYLCASRRTGGRTEAFFGQGTRLTVV.